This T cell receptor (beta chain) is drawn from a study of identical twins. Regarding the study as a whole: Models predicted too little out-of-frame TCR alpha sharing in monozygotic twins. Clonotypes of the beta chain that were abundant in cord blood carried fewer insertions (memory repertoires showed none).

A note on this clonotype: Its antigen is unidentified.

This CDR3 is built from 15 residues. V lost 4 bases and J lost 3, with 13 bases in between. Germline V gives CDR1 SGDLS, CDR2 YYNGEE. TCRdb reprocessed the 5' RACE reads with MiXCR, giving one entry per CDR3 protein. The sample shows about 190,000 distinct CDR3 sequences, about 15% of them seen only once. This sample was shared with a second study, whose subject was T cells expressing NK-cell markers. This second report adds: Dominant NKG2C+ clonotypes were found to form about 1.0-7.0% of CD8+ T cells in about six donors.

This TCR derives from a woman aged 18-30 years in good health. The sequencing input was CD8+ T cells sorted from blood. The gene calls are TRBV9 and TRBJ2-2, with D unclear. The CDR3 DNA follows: TGTGCCAGCAGCCAATCGGACGGAGACACCGGGGAGCTGTTTTTT. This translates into CASSQSDGDTGELFF.